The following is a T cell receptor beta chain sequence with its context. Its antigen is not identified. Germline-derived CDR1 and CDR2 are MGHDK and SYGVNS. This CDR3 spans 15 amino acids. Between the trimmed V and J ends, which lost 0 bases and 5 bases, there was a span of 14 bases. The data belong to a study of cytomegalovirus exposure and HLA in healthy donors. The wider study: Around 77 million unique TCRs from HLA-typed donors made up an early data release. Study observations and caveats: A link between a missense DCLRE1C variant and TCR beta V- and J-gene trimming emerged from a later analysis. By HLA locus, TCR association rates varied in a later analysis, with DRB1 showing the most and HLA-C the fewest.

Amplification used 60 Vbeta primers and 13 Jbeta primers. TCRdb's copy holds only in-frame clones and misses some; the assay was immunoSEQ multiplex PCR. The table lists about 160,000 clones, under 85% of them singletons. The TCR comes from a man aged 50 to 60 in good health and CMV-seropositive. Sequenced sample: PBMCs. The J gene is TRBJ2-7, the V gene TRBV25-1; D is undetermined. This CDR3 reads CASSEYPVSYHEQYF. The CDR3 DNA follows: TGTGCCAGCAGTGAATACCCAGTCAGTTATCACGAGCAGTACTTC.